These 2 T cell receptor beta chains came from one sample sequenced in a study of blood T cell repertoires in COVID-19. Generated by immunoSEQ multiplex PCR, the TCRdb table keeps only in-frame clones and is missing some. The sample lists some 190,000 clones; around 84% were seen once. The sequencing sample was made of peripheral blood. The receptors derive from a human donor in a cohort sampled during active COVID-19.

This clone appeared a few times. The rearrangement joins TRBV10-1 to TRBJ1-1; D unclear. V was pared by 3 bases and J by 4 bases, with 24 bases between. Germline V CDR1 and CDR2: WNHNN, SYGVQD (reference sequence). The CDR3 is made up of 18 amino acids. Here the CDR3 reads CASSERARRLSEGTEAFF. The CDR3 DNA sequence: TGCGCCAGCAGTGAACGGGCGCGTCGTCTAAGCGAGGGCACTGAAGCTTTCTTT.

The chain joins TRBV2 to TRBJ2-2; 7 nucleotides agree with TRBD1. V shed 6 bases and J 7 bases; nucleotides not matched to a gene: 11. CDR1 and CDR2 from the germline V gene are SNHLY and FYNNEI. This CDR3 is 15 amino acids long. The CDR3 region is CASSPRTGGGGELFF. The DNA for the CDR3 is TGTGCCAGCAGCCCCAGGACAGGAGGAGGCGGGGAGCTGTTTTTT.